This is a list of T cell receptor beta chains from one sample in a study of blood T cell repertoires in COVID-19. Some clones are missing from TCRdb's copy, which holds only in-frame ones; the method was immunoSEQ multiplex PCR. The data show around 300,000 clones, approximately 90% seen once. The sequencing input was peripheral blood. These receptors were collected from a woman aged 25 to 39 with COVID-19, enrolled during active disease. The conserved cysteine and the conserved F or W are not part of the CDR3 here.

J	V	CDR3
TRBJ1-2	TRBV5-1	ASSFEGQGGGYT
TRBJ2-7	TRBV27	ASSLIAGGPAAREQY
TRBJ1-6	TRBV25-1	ASSEYFVGLGANSPLH
TRBJ1-5	TRBV28	ASRPRSQGPQPQH
TRBJ1-1	TRBV19	ASSSSRGRLVLNTEAF
TRBJ2-3	TRBV30	AWSPTSPSTDTQY
TRBJ2-1	TRBV30	AWSRTGTNEQF
TRBJ2-3	TRBV5-5	ASSFSSSSTDTQY
TRBJ2-7	TRBV28	ASDSVGTGSSYEQY
TRBJ1-5	TRBV4-2	ASSQVAVNQPQH
TRBJ2-7	TRBV19	ASSITTGAYEQY
TRBJ2-3	TRBV19	ASSIFLGVTDTQY
TRBJ1-1	TRBV6-5	ASRWTHDTEAF
TRBJ2-7	TRBV10-3	AISETSAIFYEQY
TRBJ2-1	TRBV19	ASSITGAYNEQF
TRBJ1-2	TRBV4-2	ASSQVLGQTNYGYT
TRBJ2-2	TRBV30	ACRGQLANTGELF
TRBJ1-3	TRBV3-1/TRBV3-2	ASRDSLSGNTIY
TRBJ2-7	TRBV5-4	ASSFRGGQDYEQY
TRBJ1-2	TRBV6-5	ASSYSGGGYT
TRBJ1-2	TRBV5-4	ASSPRRVKGYT
TRBJ1-2	TRBV7-2	ASSTGTGVEGYT
TRBJ1-4	TRBV29-1	SVTGGAGEKLF
TRBJ2-7	TRBV3-1/TRBV3-2	ASSQGAPHSYEQY
TRBJ2-3	TRBV2	ASRFLGGGDTQY
TRBJ2-3	TRBV15	ATSRDSSTDTQY
TRBJ2-7	TRBV13	ASSVNSGLYEQY
TRBJ1-1	TRBV11-1	ASSTRQGNTEAF
TRBJ2-5	TRBV5-4	ASSFDGGRGETQY
TRBJ2-7	TRBV6-5	ASRDDDYEAYEQY
TRBJ2-3	TRBV29-1	SVEDLGLAGLTDTQY
TRBJ2-1	TRBV29-1	SGGLTFYNEQF
TRBJ2-2	TRBV18	ASSPTTANTGELF
TRBJ2-2	TRBV19	ASSWGDRGHGELF
TRBJ1-1	TRBV5-1	ASSLTPTANTEAF
TRBJ2-7	TRBV14	ASSQSTGSSYEQY
TRBJ1-1	TRBV5-4	ASSLVRGRNTEAF
TRBJ2-5	TRBV11-3	ASSLGWRQGGGETQY
TRBJ1-4	TRBV6-1	ASSDTATNEKLF
TRBJ1-3	TRBV7-6	ASSLYTPTTGLGNTIY
TRBJ2-1	TRBV9	ASSPRRVDNEQF